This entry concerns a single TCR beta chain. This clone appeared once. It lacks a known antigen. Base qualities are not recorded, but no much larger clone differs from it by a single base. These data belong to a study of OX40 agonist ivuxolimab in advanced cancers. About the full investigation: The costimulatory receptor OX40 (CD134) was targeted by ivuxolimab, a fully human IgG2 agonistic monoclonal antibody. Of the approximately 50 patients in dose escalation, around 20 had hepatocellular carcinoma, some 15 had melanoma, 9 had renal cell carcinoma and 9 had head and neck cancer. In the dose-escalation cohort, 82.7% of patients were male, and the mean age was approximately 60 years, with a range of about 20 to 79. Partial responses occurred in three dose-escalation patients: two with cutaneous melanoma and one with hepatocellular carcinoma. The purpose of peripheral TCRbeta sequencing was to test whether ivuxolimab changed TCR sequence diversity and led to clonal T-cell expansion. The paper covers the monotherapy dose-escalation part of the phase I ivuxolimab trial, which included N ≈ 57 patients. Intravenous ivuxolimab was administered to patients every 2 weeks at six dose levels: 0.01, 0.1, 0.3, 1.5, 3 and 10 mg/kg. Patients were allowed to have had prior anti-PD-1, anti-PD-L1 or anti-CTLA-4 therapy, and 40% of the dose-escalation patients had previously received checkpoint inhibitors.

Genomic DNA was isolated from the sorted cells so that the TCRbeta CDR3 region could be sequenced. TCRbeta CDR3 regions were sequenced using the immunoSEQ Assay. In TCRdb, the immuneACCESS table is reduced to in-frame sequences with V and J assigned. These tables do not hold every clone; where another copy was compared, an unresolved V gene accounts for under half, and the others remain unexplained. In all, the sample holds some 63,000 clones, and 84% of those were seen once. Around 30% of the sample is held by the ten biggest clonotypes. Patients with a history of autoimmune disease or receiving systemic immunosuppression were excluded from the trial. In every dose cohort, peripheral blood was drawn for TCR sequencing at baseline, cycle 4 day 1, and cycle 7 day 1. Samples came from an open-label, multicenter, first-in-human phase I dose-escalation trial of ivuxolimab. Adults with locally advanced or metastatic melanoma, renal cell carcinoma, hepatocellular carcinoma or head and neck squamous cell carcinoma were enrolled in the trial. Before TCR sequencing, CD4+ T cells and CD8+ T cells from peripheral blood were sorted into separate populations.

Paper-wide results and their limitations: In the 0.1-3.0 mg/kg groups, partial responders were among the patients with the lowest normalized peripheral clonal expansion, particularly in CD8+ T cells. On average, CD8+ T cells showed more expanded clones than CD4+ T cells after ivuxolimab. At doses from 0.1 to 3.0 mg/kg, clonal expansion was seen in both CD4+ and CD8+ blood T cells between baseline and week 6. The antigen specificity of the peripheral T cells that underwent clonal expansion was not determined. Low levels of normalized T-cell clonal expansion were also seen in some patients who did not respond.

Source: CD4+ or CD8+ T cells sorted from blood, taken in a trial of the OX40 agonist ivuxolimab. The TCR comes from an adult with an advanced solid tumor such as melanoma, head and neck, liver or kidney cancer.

The CDR3 region: CASSLAPSGGLETQYF. The nucleotides read TGCGCCAGCAGCTTGGCGCCTAGCGGGGGGCTAGAGACCCAGTACTTC. The chain uses TRBV5-1 and TRBJ2-5; the central 11 bases match TRBD2. Germline trimming amounts to 0 bases on V and 4 bases on J, with 5 as the count of junction bases outside the gene matches. Including cysteine and phenylalanine, the CDR3 has 16 amino acids. Left in the record is the CDR3 DNA by itself, 48 bases read in frame from the first base. Sequences SGHRS (CDR1) and YFSETQ (CDR2) are obtained from the germline V gene.